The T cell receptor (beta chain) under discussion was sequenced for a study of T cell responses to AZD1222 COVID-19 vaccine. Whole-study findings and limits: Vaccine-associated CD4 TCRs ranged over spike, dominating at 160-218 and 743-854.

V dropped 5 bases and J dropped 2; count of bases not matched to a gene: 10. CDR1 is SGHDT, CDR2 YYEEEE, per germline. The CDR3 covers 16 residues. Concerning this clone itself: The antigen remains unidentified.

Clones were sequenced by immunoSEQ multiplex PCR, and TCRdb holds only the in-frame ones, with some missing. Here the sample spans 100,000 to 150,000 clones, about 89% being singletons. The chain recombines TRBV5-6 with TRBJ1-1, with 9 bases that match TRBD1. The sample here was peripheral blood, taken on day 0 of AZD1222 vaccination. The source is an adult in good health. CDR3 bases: TGTGCCAGCAGTCCGCGGGACAGGGTTCCCAACACTGAAGCTTTCTTT. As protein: CASSPRDRVPNTEAFF.